These 20 T cell receptor beta chains were sequenced from one sample in a study of identical twins. TCRdb reanalysed the 5' RACE reads using MiXCR and keeps one entry per CDR3 protein. The sample includes 250,000 to 300,000 distinct CDR3 sequences, 9.5% seen only once; the top ten take roughly 6.4%. These data are also associated with another study on yellow fever vaccine responses in identical twins.

The sequencing sample was made of CD8+ T cells sorted from blood. The receptors were gathered from a woman aged 18 to 35 in good health.

V is TRBV6-4 and J is TRBJ2-1; D is uncertain. Germline CDR1 and CDR2: MRHNA and SNTAGT. The CDR3 has 17 residues. V gave up 0 bases and J gave up 7 bases, with 19 bases separating them. CDR3 DNA: TGTGCCAGCAGTGACTCGTTCGATTCACGCCGTAGAAATGAGCAGTTCTTC. It encodes CASSDSFDSRRRNEQFF.

Only a few counts were recorded for this clonotype. The chain recombines TRBV27 with TRBJ2-1; 7 bases agree with TRBD1. CDR3 size: 15 residues. V lost 3 bases, J lost 4 bases, and 6 bases stayed unmatched. Germline CDR1 MNHEY, CDR2 SMNVEV (reference sequence). Here the CDR3 reads CASSFPGTDYNEQFF. The CDR3 region has the DNA TGTGCCAGCAGTTTTCCGGGGACAGATTACAATGAGCAGTTCTTC.

The V gene is TRBV14, the J gene TRBJ1-2; no firm D call. This CDR3 region has 12 residues. V lost 6 bases and J 3 bases, leaving 8 bases between the germline ends. The germline gives CDR1 SGHDN, CDR2 FVKESK. CDR3 amino acids: CASRGLDYGYTF. The CDR3 region has the DNA TGTGCCAGCAGGGGTTTGGACTATGGCTACACCTTC. Filled out from reference TRBV14 and TRBJ1-2, the complete variable domain reads EAGVTQFPSHSVIEKGQTVTLRCDPISGHDNLYWYRRVMGKEIKFLLHFVKESKQDESGMPNNRFLAERTGGTYSTLKVQPAELEDSGVYFCASRGLDYGYTFGSGTRLTVV.

This clonotype was counted between two and nine times. This rearrangement joins TRBV6-2 or TRBV6-3 to TRBJ2-3; 8 nucleotides match TRBD2. V was pared by 4 bases and J by 6 bases, with 6 bases of the junction left unmatched. The CDR3 consists of 14 residues. CDR1 is MNHEY, CDR2 SVGEGT, per germline. In DNA, the CDR3 is TGTGCCAGCAGTTGGCGGGAGGTTGGGGATACGCAGTATTTT. As protein: CASSWREVGDTQYF.

The rearrangement joins TRBV11-2 to TRBJ1-1; the D is unclear. Germline CDR1 is SGHAT and CDR2 is FQNNGV. The length of the CDR3 is 15 residues. V was cut by 1 base and J by 3 bases, with 12 bases left in between. The CDR3 bases are TGTGCCAGCAGCTTAGTCGACGGTTCATACACTGAAGCTTTCTTT. As protein: CASSLVDGSYTEAFF.

V and J are TRBV4-2 and TRBJ2-1; TRBD2 might be the D (7 bases). CDR3 length equals 16 residues. Germline V CDR1 and CDR2: LGHNA, YNFKEQ. Trimming pared 1 base from V and 6 bases from J, leaving 16 bases between. CDR3 amino acids: CASSQGGGPHPNEQFF. CDR3 in DNA: TGTGCCAGCAGCCAAGGGGGGGGCCCCCATCCCAATGAGCAGTTCTTC.

This clonotype was counted only a few times. The rearrangement joins TRBV5-6 to TRBJ2-5; the D call may be TRBD1 or TRBD2 (5 bases each). Trimming stripped 2 bases from V and 2 bases from J, with 16 bases between. The CDR3 loop spans 16 amino acids. Germline CDR1 and CDR2: SGHDT and YYEEEE. The CDR3, as DNA: TGTGCCAGCAGCTTTGTGCGTGGGGGTCTACAAGAGACCCAGTACTTC. It specifies CASSFVRGGLQETQYF.

This clonotype was counted a few times. The V gene is TRBV7-6, the J gene TRBJ2-1; TRBD1 agrees at 9 bases. J gave up 5 bases and V 6 bases, and 14 bases lay outside the gene matches. From germline, CDR1 is SGHVS and CDR2 FNYEAQ. This CDR3 comprises 17 residues. CDR3 loop: CASRKDSRDRVNNEQFF. The DNA for the CDR3 is TGTGCCAGCAGAAAAGACAGCCGGGACAGGGTCAACAATGAGCAGTTCTTC.

This clonotype was counted only a few times. The chain joins TRBV2 to TRBJ1-6; 10 bases are shared with TRBD1. The CDR3 sequence is 18 residues long. V dropped 6 bases and J dropped 1; count of bases not matched to a gene: 9. Germline loops: CDR1 SNHLY, CDR2 FYNNEI. Written as DNA, the CDR3 is TGTGCCAGCAGGACTTCTCGGGACAGGGGATCCTATAATTCACCCCTCCACTTT. This encodes CASRTSRDRGSYNSPLHF.

This clonotype was found many times. J is TRBJ2-1 and V is TRBV7-9; 8 bases agree with TRBD1. Losses at the gene ends were 5 bases for V and 2 bases for J; bases not matched to a gene: 11. The CDR3 length is 17 residues. Germline V gene sequence: CDR1 SEHNR, CDR2 FQNEAQ (reference sequence). The CDR3 protein is CASSPRPQGATYNEQFF. The CDR3, as DNA: TGTGCCAGCAGCCCGCGCCCTCAGGGGGCGACCTACAATGAGCAGTTCTTC.

The rearrangement uses TRBV6-1 and TRBJ2-1, with no clear D. Germline V gene data show CDR1 as MNHNS and CDR2 as SASEGT. Deletions cut 6 bases from V and 0 bases from J, with 9 bases between. This CDR3 has 14 amino acids. The CDR3 coding sequence is TGTGCCAGCAGCGCGGCCTACTCCTACAATGAGCAGTTCTTC. Translated: CASSAAYSYNEQFF.

This clonotype was counted many times. This sequence joins TRBV27 and TRBJ2-5; 9 bases are a match to TRBD1. Looked up from germline, CDR1 is MNHEY and CDR2 is SMNVEV (reference sequence). With V trimmed by 4 bases and J by 4 bases, 7 bases remained unmatched. The CDR3 is 15 amino acids. The CDR3 DNA reads TGTGCCAGCAGTTCCCGGGACAGGGTCTTAGAGACCCAGTACTTC. Its protein is CASSSRDRVLETQYF.

In its sample, this clonotype was seen many times. The V gene is TRBV6-2 or TRBV6-3, the J gene TRBJ2-1, with D perhaps TRBD1 (6 bases). The ends were cut back, 1 base at V and 9 bases at J, with 19 bases in the middle. Germline CDR1 reads MNHEY; CDR2 reads SVGEGT. The length of the CDR3 is 16 residues. The CDR3 region has the DNA TGTGCCAGCAGTTACTTCCCGGACAGTGATTGGGGTGAGCAGTTCTTC. This gives the protein CASSYFPDSDWGEQFF.

In this sample, this clonotype turned up many times. The gene calls are TRBV7-8 and TRBJ2-1; possible D gene TRBD2, 6 bases. Trimming took 5 bases from V and 5 from J, leaving 16 bases between them. The V gene's germline CDR1 is SGHVS and CDR2 FQNEAQ. The CDR3 runs 15 residues. This CDR3 reads CASSPLMEGDNEQFF. Here the CDR3 DNA reads TGTGCCAGCAGCCCTCTTATGGAGGGTGACAATGAGCAGTTCTTC. The complete variable domain, with remaining parts taken from reference TRBV7-8 and TRBJ2-1, reads GAGVSQSPRYKVAKRGQDVALRCDPISGHVSLFWYQQALGQGPEFLTYFQNEAQLDKSGLPSDRFFAERPEGSVSTLKIQRTQQEDSAVYLCASSPLMEGDNEQFFGPGTRLTVL.

This clonotype has ten or more counts. This sequence joins TRBV27 and TRBJ1-1; a weak D match, TRBD1 (5 bases). Germline assignment: CDR1 MNHEY and CDR2 SMNVEV (reference sequence). The CDR3 runs to 13 residues. V lost 4 bases, J lost 8 bases, and 14 bases lay in between. CDR3 sequence reads: CASSSAGRFEAFF. The CDR3, as DNA: TGTGCCAGCAGTTCGGCAGGGAGGTTCGAAGCTTTCTTT.

This clonotype has at least ten counts. The chain carries TRBV29-1 and TRBJ2-1; D unclear. The V gene's germline CDR1 is SQVTM and CDR2 ANQGSEA. This CDR3 contains 18 residues. V lost 3 bases and J lost 6, with 27 bases in between. CDR3 in amino acids: CSVDGPGLSPFITNEQFF. The DNA for the CDR3 is TGCAGCGTTGACGGACCCGGCCTGTCTCCCTTTATAACCAATGAGCAGTTCTTC.

The CDR3 sequence is CASSQASHSGTEAFF. In DNA form, the CDR3 reads TGCGCCAGCAGCCAAGCTTCACACTCGGGCACTGAAGCTTTCTTT. This chain joins TRBV4-3 and TRBJ1-1; no definite D call. V lost 1 base to trimming and J lost 4 bases, with 13 bases between them. CDR3 length: 15 residues. Per the germline V gene, CDR1 is LGHNA and CDR2 is YSLEER.

This clonotype occurred a few times. The V and J genes are TRBV24-1 and TRBJ1-5; 7 nucleotides align to TRBD1. With 3 bases clipped from V and 6 bases from J, the junction kept 10 bases outside the gene matches. CDR3 size: 16 residues. CDR1 is KGHDR, CDR2 SFDVKD, per germline. CDR3: CATSDTTGSLVQPQHF. The CDR3 DNA is TGTGCCACCAGTGATACGACAGGGAGTCTAGTTCAGCCCCAGCATTTT.

This clonotype was detected ten times or more. V gene TRBV12-3 or TRBV12-4 combines with J gene TRBJ2-2; 10 nucleotides align to TRBD1. This CDR3 is 17 amino acids long. V was clipped by 3 bases and J by 0 bases; unmatched bases: 4. CDR3 sequence: CASSFTGTGANTGELFF. The DNA of the CDR3 is TGTGCCAGCAGTTTCACCGGGACAGGGGCGAACACCGGGGAGCTGTTTTTT.

This clonotype was found a few times. The V call is TRBV6-2 or TRBV6-3, the J call TRBJ1-2; 11 bases map to TRBD1. The trim removed 8 bases at V and 4 bases at J, leaving 6 bases unmatched. The germline CDR1 and CDR2 sequences are MNHEY and SVGEGT. This CDR3 has 14 residues. The CDR3 region has the DNA TGTGCCAGCTGGACAGGGGGCCCTGCCTATGGCTACACCTTC. It translates to CASWTGGPAYGYTF.